The clone carrying this T cell receptor (beta chain) showed up just once. Its antigen is still unknown. Assay used: immunoSEQ multiplex PCR; TCRdb lists only in-frame clones, some missing. The sample has 95,000 to 110,000 clones, about 93% seen once. Trimming took 5 bases from V and 4 from J, leaving 10 bases between them. The length of the CDR3 is 14 residues. Germline V gene lookup returns CDR1 SGDLS and CDR2 YYNGEE. The data stem from a study of T cell responses to AZD1222 COVID-19 vaccine. General study findings and limits: The study found Spike-specific TCR breadth and depth rose after two AZD1222 doses.

The source material was peripheral blood, sampled on day 0 of AZD1222 vaccination. The rearrangement joins TRBV9 to TRBJ2-6, with D hard to call. This clonotype was obtained from an adult in good health. In DNA form, the CDR3 reads TGTGCCAGCAGTCTGGATTTCGGGGCCAACGTCCTGACTTTC. Translation gives CASSLDFGANVLTF.